This T cell receptor (beta chain) appears in the sequencing data of a study of long-term antiretroviral therapy in people with HIV. Study outcomes and limitations: In samples taken after ART, diversity increased but remained below transplant donor control levels.

Sequencing relied on immunoSEQ assay v3.0, run at survey level. Sequencing was directed toward 40,000-50,000 T-cell genomes in each sample. Only in-frame clones appear in the TCRdb table, and some are missing; sequencing was by immunoSEQ multiplex PCR. The profile shows roughly 31,000 clones, about nine tenths of them singletons. V was shortened by 2 bases and J by 5 bases, with 10 bases between the two germline ends. CDR1 is SGHNT, CDR2 YYREEE, per germline (reference sequence). This CDR3 has 13 amino acids. This clone was observed a handful of times. What it binds is unknown. This chain connects TRBV5-4 to TRBJ2-5; the D is unclear. The clonotype was recovered from a man over 45 with HIV. Specimen: unsorted PBMCs, collected around 5 years before starting antiretroviral therapy. CDR3 residues: CASSFPNGETQYF. CDR3 sequence (DNA): TGTGCCAGCAGCTTCCCAAACGGGGAGACCCAGTACTTC.